The 30 T cell receptor beta chains below come from one sample, sequenced in a study of blood T cells in healthy people across ages. Alongside a J-beta primer mix, a sample-barcoded 5' primer served in a second PCR lasting 7 to 11 cycles. TCRdb independently ran MiXCR on the 5' RACE reads; one entry per CDR3 protein. The sample includes about 780,000 distinct CDR3 sequences, 46% seen only once; the top ten take less than 20%. Sequencing input: blood. These receptors originate from a man aged 80 or over in good health.

Only a few counts were recorded for this clonotype. V and J are TRBV20-1 and TRBJ1-1, with a weak D call TRBD1 (6 bases). This CDR3 comprises 13 residues. CDR1 and CDR2 from the germline V gene are DFQATT and SNEGSKA (reference sequence). V lost 1 base and J 7 bases, leaving 13 bases between the germline ends. The DNA for the CDR3 is TGCAGTGCTAGAGCCTTCCAGGGGATTGAAGCTTTCTTT. It codes for CSARAFQGIEAFF.

The DNA for the CDR3 is TGTGCCAGCAGCCAAGATTGGACTAGCGGGAGGTATGAGCAGTTCTTC. Protein product: CASSQDWTSGRYEQFF. The chain links TRBV14 to TRBJ2-1, with TRBD2 matching 14 bases. This CDR3 has 16 amino acids. V was pared by 0 bases and J by 8 bases, with 3 bases of the junction left unmatched. Germline-derived CDR1 and CDR2 are SGHDN and FVKESK.

Only a few counts were recorded for this clonotype. The chain is built from TRBV28 and TRBJ2-3; no definite D call. The V gene lost 6 bases and the J gene lost 8 bases, with 12 bases spanning the gap. Germline values: CDR1 MDHEN, CDR2 SYDVKM. The CDR3 consists of 12 residues. The CDR3 here is CASRGGSGTQYF. As DNA, the CDR3 is TGTGCCAGCAGGGGCGGCTCCGGTACGCAGTATTTT.

CDR3: CASKGPDTYPQETQYF. The CDR3 DNA reads as TGTGCCAGCAAGGGTCCAGATACTTACCCCCAAGAGACCCAGTACTTC. The rearrangement uses TRBV6-1 and TRBJ2-4; D gene uncertain. TRBJ2-5 matches the DNA end more closely, so the J call is doubtful. Germline CDR1 and CDR2: MNHNS and SASEGT. The CDR3 has 16 residues.

V usage is TRBV12-3 or TRBV12-4 and J usage is TRBJ2-7; D is possibly TRBD1 or TRBD2 (7 bases each). The CDR3 contains 16 residues. V was clipped by 8 bases and J by 6 bases, with 26 bases between them. Here the CDR3 DNA reads TGTGCCAGCGCCCACTCGGGGAGGGGGCCCATGGGCGAGCAGTACTTC. It is translated as CASAHSGRGPMGEQYF.

This sequence joins TRBV5-1 and TRBJ2-1; TRBD2 aligns across 7 bases. The V gene's germline CDR1 is SGHRS and CDR2 YFSETQ. Trimming took 2 bases from V and 7 from J; bases not matched to a gene: 6. The CDR3 contains 14 residues. The CDR3 DNA reads as TGCGCCAGCAGCTTAGGCTCGCGGGAGAATGAGCAGTTCTTC. Protein sequence: CASSLGSRENEQFF.

V and J are TRBV5-1 and TRBJ1-4, with TRBD1 matching 7 bases. The CDR3 loop spans 16 amino acids. CDR1 and CDR2 (germline): SGHRS, YFSETQ. V lost 4 bases and J lost 0; bases outside the gene matches: 6. Written as DNA, the CDR3 is TGCGCCAGCAGCACCGACAGGGTTGCAACTAATGAAAAACTGTTTTTT. This sequence encodes CASSTDRVATNEKLFF.

This clonotype is a singleton in its sample. CDR3 sequence reads: CAISGRGTEQYF. The CDR3 DNA is TGTGCCATCAGTGGAAGGGGTACCGAGCAGTACTTC. This chain connects TRBV10-3 to TRBJ2-5; a weak D match, TRBD1 (5 bases). The J call may be incorrect, as the DNA end agrees better with TRBJ2-7. This CDR3 has 12 residues. Germline V CDR1 and CDR2: ENHRY, SYGVKD.

This clonotype was counted at least ten times. CDR3 coding DNA: TGTGCCAGCAGCTTAGAGGGGACGCCGGAATCACCCCTCCACTTT. Amino acid sequence: CASSLEGTPESPLHF. V is TRBV7-9 and J is TRBJ1-6; possible D gene TRBD1, 5 bases. The ends were cut back, 1 base at V and 10 bases at J, with 14 bases in the middle. Germline V gene lookup returns CDR1 SEHNR and CDR2 FQNEAQ (reference sequence). CDR3 size: 15 residues.

The gene calls are TRBV28 and TRBJ2-5; D call uncertain. Trimming took 4 bases from V and 0 from J, leaving 6 bases between them. The CDR3 has 13 residues. Germline V gene sequence: CDR1 MDHEN, CDR2 SYDVKM. CDR3 amino acids: CASSWTDQETQYF. The CDR3 region has the DNA TGTGCCAGCAGTTGGACGGACCAAGAGACCCAGTACTTC.

The chain employs TRBV20-1 and TRBJ2-5; 10 nucleotides match TRBD2. V gave up 1 base and J gave up 11 bases; unmatched junction bases: 16. The CDR3 is 16 amino acids. Germline V CDR1 and CDR2: DFQATT, SNEGSKA (reference sequence). The CDR3 DNA is TGCAGTGCTAGAGGGGCCCTTAGCGGGAGGTTCTATGAGCAGTACTTC. Translated, it gives CSARGALSGRFYEQYF.

This clonotype was counted a few times. The chain combines TRBV7-2 with TRBJ1-2; 10 bases are shared with TRBD1. The J segment lost 4 bases and the V segment lost 4 bases, leaving 9 bases of the junction unmatched. The CDR3 has 16 residues. Germline loops: CDR1 SGHTA, CDR2 FQGNSA. This chain's CDR3 is CASSSRQGAPGYGYTF. The CDR3 DNA is TGTGCCAGCAGCTCCCGACAGGGGGCGCCCGGCTATGGCTACACCTTC.

This clonotype was detected once. This chain joins TRBV20-1 and TRBJ2-5; TRBD1 aligns across 10 bases. The germline gives CDR1 DFQATT, CDR2 SNEGSKA (reference sequence). The V and J ends lost 0 bases and 11 bases, in that order; junction bases with no gene match: 9. The CDR3 is made up of 14 amino acids. CDR3 nucleotide sequence: TGCAGTGCTAGAGACTTAAGACAGGGGGCTGAGCAGTACTTC. As protein: CSARDLRQGAEQYF.

This chain's CDR3 is CSASTSRIAGYNEQFF. CDR3 bases: TGCAGTGCTAGTACATCCAGGATAGCGGGCTACAATGAGCAGTTCTTC. The gene calls are TRBV20-1 and TRBJ2-1; 7 bases fit TRBD2. J gave up 3 bases and V 3 bases, and 11 bases lay outside the gene matches. From germline, CDR1 is DFQATT and CDR2 SNEGSKA (reference sequence). This CDR3 has 16 amino acids.

This clonotype was observed a handful of times. CDR3 nucleotides: TGCGCCAGCAGCGTGGACGGTCCGAACATTCAGTACTTC. Its translation is CASSVDGPNIQYF. This chain links TRBV5-1 with TRBJ2-4; D call uncertain. CDR1 and CDR2 (germline): SGHRS, YFSETQ. This CDR3 is built from 13 residues. V shed 4 bases and J shed 7 bases, with 12 bases lying between them.

The V call is TRBV29-1, the J call TRBJ2-2; the D gene could be TRBD1 or TRBD2 (7 bases each). This CDR3 contains 16 residues. Trimming pared 0 bases from V and 4 bases from J, leaving 15 bases between. CDR1 SQVTM and CDR2 ANQGSEA come from the germline V gene. As DNA, the CDR3 is TGCAGCGTTGAAGATAGGGAGGGGGCGGTCACCGGGGAGCTGTTTTTT. This encodes CSVEDREGAVTGELFF.

Details on this clonotype: Just one base apart from a much larger clone, this may be a read error. The chain employs TRBV9 and TRBJ2-3; 7 nucleotides agree with TRBD2. In germline, CDR1 is SGDLS, CDR2 YYNGEE. The CDR3 is 14 residues long. CDR3: CASSPSGVGDTPYF. The CDR3 DNA is TGTGCCAGCAGCCCAAGCGGGGTTGGAGATACGCCGTATTTT.

This chain connects TRBV7-2 to TRBJ2-1; maybe TRBD1 (6 bases). CDR3 length: 14 amino acids. Trimming took 5 bases from V and 7 from J, leaving 15 bases between them. The V gene's germline CDR1 is SGHTA and CDR2 FQGNSA. The CDR3 DNA reads as TGTGCCAGCAGCCGAGACTCCACAGGGAATGAGCAGTTCTTC. Its translation: CASSRDSTGNEQFF.

This chain connects TRBV20-1 to TRBJ2-7; 10 bases fit TRBD2. Trimming at V came to 0 bases and at J to 7 bases, leaving 15 bases not matched to a gene. This CDR3 comprises 17 residues. CDR1 and CDR2 from the germline V gene are DFQATT and SNEGSKA (reference sequence). Here the CDR3 reads CSARDTGSGRTADEQYF. In DNA, the CDR3 is TGCAGTGCTAGAGATACCGGTAGCGGGAGGACCGCTGATGAGCAGTACTTC.

As regards this clonotype: One end of the junction is discordant with germline, which a read error may explain. The rearrangement uses TRBV5-1 and TRBJ2-7; possibly TRBD2 for D (6 bases). The germline CDR1 and CDR2 sequences are SGHRS and YFSETQ. The CDR3 is made up of 18 amino acids. The CDR3 loop reads CAGSLSVGGMGGHYEQYF. Here the CDR3 DNA reads TGCGCCGGCAGCTTGTCGGTTGGAGGGATGGGGGGTCACTACGAGCAGTACTTC.

In regard to this clonotype: Possible read error: a much larger clone is one base away. The rearrangement uses TRBV7-2 and TRBJ2-1, with a tentative D call TRBD1 (6 bases). The J call may be wrong; the DNA end is better matched by TRBJ2-7. Germline V lookup: CDR1 SGHTA, CDR2 FQGNSA. The CDR3 loop spans 15 amino acids. The CDR3 bases are TGTGCCAGCAGCTTAGAGGCAGGGGCCTACAATGAGCAGTACTTC. Amino acid sequence: CASSLEAGAYNEQYF.

This chain uses TRBV4-1 with TRBJ2-7; maybe TRBD1 (5 bases). Trimming shortened V by 4 bases and J by 1 base, and 14 bases separated the two germline ends. The germline gives CDR1 MGHRA, CDR2 YSYEKL. The CDR3 has 15 amino acids. The CDR3 sequence is CASSPQTGPSYEQYF. CDR3 bases: TGCGCCAGCAGCCCCCAAACAGGACCTTCCTACGAGCAGTACTTC.

The rearrangement uses TRBV15 and TRBJ1-5; 9 bases are a match to TRBD1. The CDR3 is 15 residues long. Germline V gene data show CDR1 as LNHNV and CDR2 as YYDKDF (reference sequence). Trimming at V came to 0 bases and at J to 9 bases, leaving 6 bases not matched to a gene. The DNA of the CDR3 is TGTGCCACCAGCAGAGATCGAACAGGGGGCCGGCCCCAGCATTTT. It yields the protein CATSRDRTGGRPQHF. Looking up the rest from reference TRBV15 and TRBJ1-5 gives the full variable domain: DAMVIQNPRYQVTQFGKPVTLSCSQTLNHNVMYWYQQKSSQAPKLLFHYYDKDFNNEADTPDNFQSRRPNTSFCFLDIRSPGLGDTAMYLCATSRDRTGGRPQHFGDGTRLSIL.

The chain carries TRBV2 and TRBJ2-7; D is perhaps TRBD1 or TRBD2 (5 bases each). The CDR3 contains 14 residues. CDR1 and CDR2 (germline): SNHLY, FYNNEI. With 4 bases removed from V and 6 bases from J, the gap between germline ends came to 16 bases. The CDR3 DNA follows: TGTGCCAGCAGTGTCGGGCAGACCGGGGCCGAGCAGTACTTC. As protein: CASSVGQTGAEQYF.

The rearrangement links TRBV7-2 to TRBJ2-5; D remains unclear. CDR3 length equals 13 residues. Deletions cut 5 bases from V and 0 bases from J, with 7 bases between. Germline CDR1 reads SGHTA; CDR2 reads FQGNSA. CDR3 sequence (DNA): TGTGCCAGCAGCCTAAGGTACCAAGAGACCCAGTACTTC. Translated: CASSLRYQETQYF.

The V gene is TRBV3-1, the J gene TRBJ2-7, with D possibly matching TRBD1 (5 bases). The CDR3 consists of 16 residues. Germline V lookup: CDR1 LGHDT, CDR2 YNNKEL (reference sequence). The V end was cut by 5 bases, the J end by 4 bases, with 21 bases between. This CDR3 reads CASSYEPGRKGYEQYF. The CDR3 bases are TGTGCCAGCAGCTACGAGCCAGGGCGCAAAGGGTACGAGCAGTACTTC.

The rearrangement uses TRBV20-1 and TRBJ2-7; D is possibly TRBD2 (6 bases). Germline CDR1 and CDR2: DFQATT and SNEGSKA (reference sequence). The CDR3 runs to 14 residues. The CDR3 DNA sequence: TGCAGCCAATCTGGGACTTCTAACTCCTACGAGCAGTACTTC. Amino acids: CSQSGTSNSYEQYF.

This clonotype was detected a few times. The genes are TRBV7-2 and TRBJ2-5; D might be TRBD1 (5 bases). V lost 1 base and J lost 11, with 23 bases in between. CDR3 length equals 16 residues. Per germline, CDR1 SGHTA and CDR2 FQGNSA. As DNA, the CDR3 is TGTGCCAGCAGCTTAGGGGGATCAAGGGGCTACAATGAGCAGTACTTC. This encodes CASSLGGSRGYNEQYF.

This clonotype was detected once. One base away lies a much larger clone, so this may be a sequencing read error. The chain employs TRBV9 and TRBJ2-5; tentative D call: TRBD2 (6 bases). The end of the DNA fits TRBJ2-7 better, so the J call may be wrong. This CDR3 is built from 15 residues. Germline-derived CDR1 and CDR2 are SGDLS and YYNGEE. CDR3 protein: CTSSVGQGGINEQYF. The CDR3 coding sequence is TGTACCAGCAGCGTTGGCCAGGGAGGAATCAACGAGCAGTACTTC.

For the CDR3, the DNA is TGTGCCAGCAGACTAGCGGGGATTTACAATGAGCAGTTCTTC. Protein product: CASRLAGIYNEQFF. The chain has TRBV7-2 and TRBJ2-1; 10 nucleotides agree with TRBD2. V gave up 6 bases and J gave up 4 bases; unmatched junction bases: 3. The CDR3 spans 14 residues. Per germline, CDR1 SGHTA and CDR2 FQGNSA.